This passage covers 3 T cell receptor beta chains from one sample sequenced in a study of CD8 T cells in Susac syndrome. Random hexamers were used to reverse transcribe the RNA input (about 0.5 to 1 ug). Each CDR3 protein is one row after TCRdb ran MiXCR on the immunoSEQ multiplex PCR reads. The sample yields roughly 180,000 distinct CDR3 sequences, about 93% seen once. Sample: CD4+ T cells from PBMCs. These receptors all come from a human donor with Susac syndrome.

This clonotype was seen a handful of times. The rearrangement uses TRBV27 and TRBJ1-5, with 8 bases identical to TRBD1. The CDR3 is 13 amino acids. After removal of 5 bases from V and 7 bases from J, the junction contained 4 bases not matched to a gene. The V gene's germline CDR1 is MNHEY and CDR2 SMNVEV (reference sequence). CDR3 DNA sequence: TGTGCCAGCAGTCGGCAGGGGGCCCAGCCCCAGCATTTT. This sequence encodes CASSRQGAQPQHF.

The chain uses TRBV7-2 and TRBJ2-3; D gene ambiguous. The CDR3 length is 13 residues. V was cut by 5 bases and J by 2 bases, with 8 bases left in between. Germline CDR1 and CDR2: SGHTA and FQGNSA. CDR3 nucleotides: TGTGCCAGCAGCCACAGCAACACAGATACGCAGTATTTT. It specifies CASSHSNTDTQYF.

The chain joins TRBV7-9 to TRBJ2-5; D call uncertain. Between the trimmed V and J ends, which lost 10 bases and 6 bases, there was a span of 27 bases. This CDR3 comprises 16 residues. Germline loops: CDR1 SEHNR, CDR2 FQNEAQ (reference sequence). The CDR3 sequence is CATARLAESPLQTQYF. Here the CDR3 DNA reads TGTGCCACCGCCCGGCTGGCCGAGAGTCCTTTACAGACCCAGTACTTC.